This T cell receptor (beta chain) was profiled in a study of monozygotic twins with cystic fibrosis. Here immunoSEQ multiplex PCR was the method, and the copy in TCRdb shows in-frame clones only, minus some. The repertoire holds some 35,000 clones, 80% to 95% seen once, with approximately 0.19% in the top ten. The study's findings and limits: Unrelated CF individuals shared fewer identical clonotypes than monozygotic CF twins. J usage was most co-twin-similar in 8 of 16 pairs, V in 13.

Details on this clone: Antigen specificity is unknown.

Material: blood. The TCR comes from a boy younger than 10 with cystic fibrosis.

CDR3 amino acids: CASSSHRYPYEQYF. The CDR3, as DNA: TGTGCCAGTAGTTCCCACAGGTACCCCTACGAGCAGTACTTC. The V and J genes are TRBV19 and TRBJ2-7, with D perhaps TRBD1 (5 bases). V was trimmed by 5 bases and J by 2 bases, leaving 13 bases between them. Germline CDR1 reads LNHDA; CDR2 reads SQIVND (reference sequence). The CDR3 has 14 residues.